The 25 T cell receptor beta chains below all came from one sample that was sequenced in a study of T cells in Graves' hyperthyroidism and ophthalmopathy. Regions amplified from RNA transcripts were the TCR beta CDR3 regions. HTBI primers were the set used in a first-round RT-PCR of the TCR CDR3. TCRdb re-derived calls from the multiplex PCR reads in MiXCR, one entry per CDR3 protein. The sample records 450,000 to 700,000 distinct CDR3 sequences, around 45% being singletons. The sample comprised peripheral blood or thyroid tissue (not recorded which). The receptor set was obtained from an adult woman with Graves' disease, either hyperthyroidism or ophthalmopathy (not recorded which).

This sequence joins TRBV7-3 and TRBJ2-7; 7 bases are shared with TRBD2. The junction had 8 bases not matched to a gene; V was cut back by 5 bases and J by 4 bases. The CDR3 is 14 residues long. Germline assignment: CDR1 SGHTA and CDR2 FQGTGA. CDR3 in DNA: TGTGCCAGCAGCCGCGACGTGGGGGGGTACGAGCAGTACTTC. Translation: CASSRDVGGYEQYF.

The genes are TRBV29-1 and TRBJ1-1, with 12 bases lining up with TRBD1. V lost 6 bases and J lost 4; bases outside the gene matches: 12. CDR1 is SQVTM, CDR2 ANQGSEA, per germline. The CDR3 has 16 residues. CDR3 bases: TGCAGCGTCGGTCTCCGGGACAGGGGGCCTGGCACTGAAGCTTTCTTT. Protein product: CSVGLRDRGPGTEAFF. Together with reference TRBV29-1 and TRBJ1-1, the CDR3 gives the full variable domain: SAVISQKPSRDICQRGTSLTIQCQVDSQVTMMFWYRQQPGQSLTLIATANQGSEATYESGFVIDKFPISRPNLTFSTLTVSNMSPEDSSIYLCSVGLRDRGPGTEAFFGQGTRLTVV.

This clonotype was counted at least ten times. This chain links TRBV7-3 with TRBJ2-7; D is uncertain. This CDR3 comprises 15 residues. The germline gives CDR1 SGHTA, CDR2 FQGTGA. Trimming cost V 5 bases and J 4 bases, with 18 bases left between them. CDR3 sequence reads: CASSQNPGPWYEQYF. The CDR3 coding sequence is TGTGCCAGCAGCCAAAACCCCGGCCCCTGGTACGAGCAGTACTTC.

This clonotype showed up just a few times. The chain carries TRBV6-5 and TRBJ1-2, with TRBD1 as a possible D gene (5 bases). V lost 3 bases, J lost 0 bases, and 17 bases lay in between. There are 17 residues in the CDR3. Germline V gene sequence: CDR1 MNHEY, CDR2 SVGAGI. Here the CDR3 reads CASSYSIGTVANYGYTF. The CDR3 DNA reads as TGTGCCAGCAGTTATTCAATAGGGACGGTCGCTAACTATGGCTACACCTTC.

This clonotype was counted ten times or more. This chain joins TRBV6-5 and TRBJ2-2; D remains ambiguous. This CDR3 is 12 amino acids long. The V and J ends lost 6 bases and 5 bases respectively, with 7 bases between them. Looked up from germline, CDR1 is MNHEY and CDR2 is SVGAGI. Here the CDR3 reads CASSVRTGELFF. The CDR3 DNA is TGTGCCAGCAGCGTTAGGACCGGGGAGCTGTTTTTT.

This clonotype was counted between two and nine times. CDR3: CASSFLTHLSAYGYTF. DNA for the CDR3: TGTGCCAGCAGCTTCTTAACCCATCTGTCGGCGTATGGCTACACCTTC. The chain couples TRBV7-2 to TRBJ1-2, with D hard to call. CDR3 size: 16 residues. V gave up 3 bases and J gave up 5 bases, with 19 bases separating them. CDR1 and CDR2 (germline): SGHTA, FQGNSA. The variable domain in full, completed from reference TRBV7-2 and TRBJ1-2, reads GAGVSQSPSNKVTEKGKDVELRCDPISGHTALYWYRQSLGQGLEFLIYFQGNSAPDKSGLPSDRFSAERTGGSVSTLTIQRTQQEDSAVYLCASSFLTHLSAYGYTFGSGTRLTVV.

This clonotype was seen at least ten times. The V call is TRBV12-3 or TRBV12-4, the J call TRBJ2-5; 10 bases are a match to TRBD1. CDR3 length equals 18 residues. Germline trimming cut 4 bases from V and 3 bases from J; bases unmatched to any gene: 14. The CDR3 region is CASSSAMVGTGVKETQYF. For the CDR3, the DNA is TGTGCCAGCAGTTCCGCTATGGTTGGGACAGGGGTTAAAGAGACCCAGTACTTC.

V is TRBV20-1 and J is TRBJ1-5, with D uncertain. Trimming cost V 0 bases and J 7 bases, with 10 bases left between them. CDR3 size: 13 residues. Germline V gene sequence: CDR1 DFQATT, CDR2 SNEGSKA (reference sequence). This CDR3 reads CSARDPRSQPQHF. The CDR3 region has the DNA TGCAGTGCTAGAGATCCCCGGTCCCAGCCCCAGCATTTT.

V usage is TRBV10-3 and J usage is TRBJ2-5; TRBD2 matches 13 bases. This CDR3 is 18 amino acids long. Germline values: CDR1 ENHRY, CDR2 SYGVKD. V shed 8 bases, J shed 5 bases, and the junction held 17 bases outside the gene matches. CDR3 bases: TGTGCCATCGCCAGCAGCTACGAGGGGACTAGCGGGATTGAGACCCAGTACTTC. Its translation: CAIASSYEGTSGIETQYF.

This chain connects TRBV7-2 to TRBJ1-4; D call uncertain. The CDR3 sequence is 16 residues long. V dropped 0 bases and J dropped 4 bases, with 12 bases sitting between them. CDR1 is SGHTA, CDR2 FQGNSA, per germline. CDR3 bases: TGTGCCAGCAGCTTAGCCTCGGCAGCCCTTAATGAAAAACTGTTTTTT. Its protein product is CASSLASAALNEKLFF.

This sequence joins TRBV4-1 and TRBJ2-5; D is unresolved. CDR3 size: 15 residues. Germline V gene lookup returns CDR1 MGHRA and CDR2 YSYEKL. V was clipped by 1 base and J by 0 bases, with 9 bases between them. This CDR3 reads CASSQGSVNQETQYF. CDR3 in DNA: TGCGCCAGCAGCCAAGGGTCCGTCAACCAAGAGACCCAGTACTTC.

The chain is built from TRBV5-1 and TRBJ2-7; 10 nucleotides align to TRBD1. Trimming removed 2 bases from V and 5 bases from J; junction bases left unmatched: 7. In germline, CDR1 is SGHRS, CDR2 YFSETQ. The CDR3 contains 15 residues. The DNA for the CDR3 is TGCGCCAGCAGCTTAATGGGACAGGGGACCGACGAGCAGTACTTC. The encoded protein is CASSLMGQGTDEQYF.

The chain recombines TRBV20-1 with TRBJ2-5, with 12 bases matching TRBD2. CDR3 length: 16 amino acids. J was trimmed by 4 bases and V by 2 bases; bases with no gene match: 8. Germline values: CDR1 DFQATT, CDR2 SNEGSKA (reference sequence). The CDR3 sequence is CSARTTSGRGRETQYF. As DNA, the CDR3 is TGCAGTGCTAGAACGACTAGCGGGAGAGGGCGAGAGACCCAGTACTTC.

This clonotype came up many times. The rearrangement uses TRBV24-1 and TRBJ1-5; no definite D call. The CDR3 length is 12 residues. V was shortened by 4 bases and J by 9 bases, with 9 bases between the two germline ends. Germline V CDR1 and CDR2: KGHDR, SFDVKD. CDR3 sequence reads: CATSENSVPQHF. DNA of the CDR3: TGTGCCACCAGTGAAAACTCGGTGCCCCAGCATTTT.

In its sample, this clonotype was seen many times. The J gene is TRBJ1-2, the V gene TRBV7-3; the match to TRBD1 covers 7 bases. The CDR3 totals 15 residues. The germline gives CDR1 SGHTA, CDR2 FQGTGA. Unmatched junction bases numbered 13, after V lost 5 bases and J lost 7 bases. CDR3 bases: TGTGCCAGCAGCCACGGGGACAGTGGGGTGGGTGGCTACACCTTC. Translated, it gives CASSHGDSGVGGYTF.

This rearrangement joins TRBV7-2 to TRBJ2-5; a weak D match, TRBD1 (6 bases). The CDR3 sequence is 17 residues long. CDR1 and CDR2 from the germline V gene are SGHTA and FQGNSA. V dropped 5 bases and J dropped 0 bases, with 19 bases sitting between them. The CDR3 is CASSPPTRTGYQETQYF. CDR3 in DNA: TGTGCCAGCAGCCCCCCCACAAGAACAGGGTACCAAGAGACCCAGTACTTC.

This clonotype was found a few times. This chain uses TRBV27 with TRBJ2-7; 9 bases map to TRBD2. This CDR3 has 15 residues. V was pared by 0 bases and J by 1 base, with 1 base of the junction left unmatched. In germline, CDR1 is MNHEY, CDR2 SMNVEV (reference sequence). CDR3 sequence (DNA): TGTGCCAGCAGTTTATCGCGGGAGGGTTCCTACGAGCAGTACTTC. Its translation is CASSLSREGSYEQYF.

The genes are TRBV20-1 and TRBJ1-1; D perhaps matches TRBD1 (5 bases). CDR1 is DFQATT, CDR2 SNEGSKA, per germline (reference sequence). The CDR3 runs 15 residues. With 1 base removed from V and 2 bases from J, the gap between germline ends came to 14 bases. CDR3 in amino acids: CSARVGDQPNTEAFF. The CDR3 region has the DNA TGCAGTGCTAGAGTAGGGGACCAACCTAACACTGAAGCTTTCTTT.

This clonotype was seen many times. This chain joins TRBV15 and TRBJ1-1, with D perhaps matching TRBD1 (5 bases). Trimming cost V 4 bases and J 4 bases, with 13 bases left between them. The CDR3 is 14 amino acids. Germline V gene lookup returns CDR1 LNHNV and CDR2 YYDKDF (reference sequence). The CDR3 protein is CATSTKTGGTEAFF. The DNA of the CDR3 is TGTGCCACCAGCACGAAGACGGGGGGCACTGAAGCTTTCTTT.

The chain couples TRBV29-1 to TRBJ1-3; D is unclear. This CDR3 has 13 residues. Germline V gives CDR1 SQVTM, CDR2 ANQGSEA. Trimming removed 3 bases at V and 4 bases at J, with 10 bases between. Written as DNA, the CDR3 is TGCAGCGTTGATCTACGGAACGGAAACACCATATATTTT. Its protein is CSVDLRNGNTIYF.

V usage is TRBV4-1 and J usage is TRBJ1-5; the D is unclear. The germline V gene encodes CDR1 MGHRA and CDR2 YSYEKL. The ends were cut back, 0 bases at V and 11 bases at J, with 11 bases in the middle. The CDR3 has 13 residues. The CDR3 sequence is CASSQDRAETQHF. CDR3 DNA: TGCGCCAGCAGCCAAGATCGAGCTGAGACCCAGCATTTT.

In its sample, this clonotype was seen many times. The V call is TRBV5-1, the J call TRBJ2-6; D remains unclear. Germline CDR1 and CDR2: SGHRS and YFSETQ. The CDR3 consists of 14 residues. Trimming stripped 6 bases from V and 2 bases from J, with 9 bases between. In DNA, the CDR3 is TGCGCCAGCACCAAGATTGCTGGGGCCAACGTCCTGACTTTC. It encodes CASTKIAGANVLTF. The full variable domain, with the rest looked up from reference TRBV5-1 and TRBJ2-6, is KAGVTQTPRYLIKTRGQQVTLSCSPISGHRSVSWYQQTPGQGLQFLFEYFSETQRNKGNFPGRFSGRQFSNSRSEMNVSTLELGDSALYLCASTKIAGANVLTFGAGSRLTVL.

About this clonotype: The junction departs from the called germline gene at one end, perhaps through a read error. The chain employs TRBV6-5 and TRBJ1-5, with D hard to call. This CDR3 contains 13 residues. Germline assignment: CDR1 MNHEY and CDR2 SVGAGI. The CDR3 DNA follows: TGTGCCACCAGTTACGGTCAGAGGCAGCCCCAGCATTTT. Translated, it gives CATSYGQRQPQHF.

The rearrangement uses TRBV12-3 or TRBV12-4 and TRBJ1-2, with 9 nucleotides matching TRBD1. The junction had 5 bases not matched to a gene; V was cut back by 9 bases and J by 6 bases. This CDR3 spans 12 amino acids. Here the CDR3 DNA reads TGTGCCAGGCTGGGACAGGGTCATGGCTACACCTTC. It specifies CARLGQGHGYTF.

This clonotype was seen only once. This chain links TRBV5-1 with TRBJ1-2; tentative D call: TRBD1 (5 bases). Germline-derived CDR1 and CDR2 are SGHRS and YFSETQ. This CDR3 comprises 11 residues. V was trimmed by 6 bases and J by 9 bases, leaving 12 bases between them. CDR3 protein: CASTGQDSYTF. The CDR3 region has the DNA TGCGCCAGCACCGGGCAGGACAGCTACACCTTC.